These 18 T cell receptor beta chains were sequenced from one sample in a study of T cell repertoires in cytomegalovirus infection. TCRdb re-analysed the reads in MiXCR, keeping a single row per CDR3 protein. The sample carries some 500,000 distinct CDR3 sequences, about 40% recorded once. For these TCRs, the target antigens are not known. Sequencing used cultured PBMCs, obtained from culture after CMV antigen stimulation. Source of these receptors: a human donor in good health (CMV status not recorded). Some clones in this sample may be carry-over from other donors' samples.

The genes are TRBV5-1 and TRBJ2-7, with D perhaps assigned TRBD1 or TRBD2 (5 bases each). Germline CDR1 is SGHRS and CDR2 is YFSETQ. CDR3 size: 14 residues. The V end was cut by 5 bases, the J end by 0 bases, with 12 bases between. The CDR3 here is CASSGLGTSYEQYF. In nucleotides, the CDR3 is TGCGCCAGCAGTGGCTTGGGGACCTCCTACGAGCAGTACTTC.

The chain uses TRBV6-1 and TRBJ2-3; perhaps D is TRBD1 or TRBD2 (6 bases each). V was shortened by 5 bases and J by 8 bases, with 20 bases between the two germline ends. Germline CDR1 reads MNHNS; CDR2 reads SASEGT. The CDR3 is made up of 15 amino acids. CDR3 in amino acids: CASSYSRRGFGTQYF. The CDR3 bases are TGTGCCAGCAGTTACTCTCGGAGGGGGTTCGGTACGCAGTATTTT.

This rearrangement joins TRBV19 to TRBJ2-3; D unclear. The length of the CDR3 is 15 residues. Trimming pared 6 bases from V and 2 bases from J, leaving 15 bases between. Per the germline V gene, CDR1 is LNHDA and CDR2 is SQIVND (reference sequence). The DNA for the CDR3 is TGTGCCAGTAGAAAAGGTAGAGCTCACACAGATACGCAGTATTTT. This translates into CASRKGRAHTDTQYF.

There are a few counts of this clonotype. The chain couples TRBV7-8 to TRBJ1-1; no reliable D call. The CDR3 extends over 13 amino acids. V lost 1 base and J 5 bases, leaving 8 bases between the germline ends. Germline CDR1 SGHVS, CDR2 FQNEAQ. CDR3 bases: TGTGCCAGCAGCTTAGTCCAAGGGACTGAAGCTTTCTTT. Protein product: CASSLVQGTEAFF.

This clonotype was detected a few times. The chain couples TRBV10-3 to TRBJ2-4; tentative D call: TRBD1 (5 bases). CDR1 and CDR2 from the germline V gene are ENHRY and SYGVKD. The CDR3 is made up of 15 amino acids. Between the trimmed V and J ends, which lost 5 bases and 0 bases, there was a span of 11 bases. Written as DNA, the CDR3 is TGTGCCATCAGTCAGCCGACAGTAGCCAAAAACATTCAGTACTTC. Protein product: CAISQPTVAKNIQYF.

This clonotype has at least ten counts. The chain carries TRBV7-2 and TRBJ2-1; the match to TRBD2 covers 8 bases. The CDR3 is 16 amino acids. The ends lost 5 bases at V and 7 bases at J; junction bases unmatched: 13. The germline V gene encodes CDR1 SGHTA and CDR2 FQGNSA. The CDR3 loop is CASSPGRGGLVNEQFF. CDR3 coding DNA: TGTGCCAGCAGCCCAGGCCGGGGGGGCTTGGTAAATGAGCAGTTCTTC.

The rearrangement links TRBV20-1 to TRBJ1-6, with 8 bases aligning to TRBD1. The V and J ends lost 6 bases and 7 bases, in that order; junction bases with no gene match: 8. CDR1 and CDR2 (germline): DFQATT, SNEGSKA (reference sequence). CDR3 length: 14 amino acids. The CDR3 protein is CSARGGQANSPLHF. Here the CDR3 DNA reads TGCAGTGCCCGGGGGGGACAGGCGAATTCACCCCTCCACTTT.

The chain combines TRBV7-9 with TRBJ2-7, with 7 bases that match TRBD2. From germline, CDR1 is SEHNR and CDR2 FQNEAQ (reference sequence). V lost 1 base and J lost 2; bases outside the gene matches: 17. The CDR3 extends over 19 amino acids. CDR3 nucleotide sequence: TGTGCCAGCAGCTTAGTCTCAGGGCTCCTGGGAGGGAATGCCTACGAGCAGTACTTC. This sequence encodes CASSLVSGLLGGNAYEQYF.

The chain couples TRBV4-3 to TRBJ1-2; D is unresolved. Germline-derived CDR1 and CDR2 are LGHNA and YSLEER. With 3 bases removed from V and 1 base from J, the gap between germline ends came to 12 bases. The CDR3 runs 15 residues. CDR3 bases: TGCGCCAGCAGCCAGAGGGTAGTTGGTAACTATGGCTACACCTTC. It is translated as CASSQRVVGNYGYTF.

The J gene is TRBJ2-1, the V gene TRBV12-3 or TRBV12-4; 9 bases map to TRBD2. The ends lost 3 bases at V and 6 bases at J; junction bases unmatched: 6. The CDR3 consists of 15 residues. The CDR3 coding sequence is TGTGCCAGCAGTTTTCTGGGACTAGCTATCAATGAGCAGTTCTTC. Its protein is CASSFLGLAINEQFF.

The table lists this clonotype with a few counts. The CDR3 spells CATSRDNNEQFF. In nucleotides, the CDR3 is TGTGCCACCAGCAGAGATAACAATGAGCAGTTCTTC. The chain has TRBV15 and TRBJ2-1; D gene ambiguous. The CDR3 has 12 residues. Germline V gene sequence: CDR1 LNHNV, CDR2 YYDKDF (reference sequence). The V end was cut by 0 bases, the J end by 5 bases, with 2 bases between.

V is TRBV7-8 and J is TRBJ2-3, with 11 bases fitting TRBD2. V lost 5 bases and J lost 11; bases outside the gene matches: 3. Germline V CDR1 and CDR2: SGHVS, FQNEAQ. This CDR3 contains 12 residues. DNA of the CDR3: TGTGCCAGCAGCCCCGGACTAGCGGGGCAGTATTTT. Amino acids: CASSPGLAGQYF.

This sequence joins TRBV20-1 and TRBJ2-2, with 7 bases that match TRBD1. The length of the CDR3 is 14 residues. Germline lookup yields CDR1 DFQATT and CDR2 SNEGSKA (reference sequence). V lost 5 bases to trimming and J lost 5 bases; unmatched junction nucleotides: 8. The CDR3: CSAPLSGGTGELFF. The CDR3 DNA reads TGCAGTGCTCCCCTGTCAGGGGGAACCGGGGAGCTGTTTTTT.

The chain links TRBV7-8 to TRBJ2-1; the D call may be TRBD1 or TRBD2 (6 bases each). Germline CDR1 SGHVS, CDR2 FQNEAQ. Deletions cut 2 bases from V and 8 bases from J, with 13 bases between. The CDR3 is 14 residues long. The CDR3 is CASSLPGAGYEQFF. The CDR3 DNA sequence: TGTGCCAGCAGCTTACCGGGGGCAGGATATGAGCAGTTCTTC.

This clonotype was seen a handful of times. V usage is TRBV12-3 or TRBV12-4 and J usage is TRBJ2-5; 7 bases fit TRBD2. The CDR3 sequence is 13 residues long. V lost 6 bases, J lost 5 bases, and 6 bases stayed unmatched. CDR3 loop: CASRPQTSETQYF. CDR3 nucleotides: TGTGCCAGCAGACCCCAGACTAGCGAGACCCAGTACTTC.

This clonotype was detected only a few times. The chain combines TRBV20-1 with TRBJ1-6; TRBD1 aligns across 8 bases. The CDR3 has 13 amino acids. From germline, CDR1 is DFQATT and CDR2 SNEGSKA (reference sequence). The V segment lost 6 bases and the J segment 10 bases; nucleotides outside the gene matches: 8. The CDR3: CSAPGTGGSPLHF. CDR3 nucleotides: TGCAGTGCCCCCGGGACAGGCGGGTCACCCCTCCACTTT.

The chain has TRBV29-1 and TRBJ2-3; maybe TRBD2 (6 bases). CDR1 SQVTM and CDR2 ANQGSEA come from the germline V gene. CDR3 size: 15 residues. V was shortened by 0 bases and J by 7 bases, with 17 bases between the two germline ends. CDR3 nucleotides: TGCAGCGTTGAAGAGCGACGGGGGTCCCGACATACGCAGTATTTT. Residues: CSVEERRGSRHTQYF.

This clonotype appeared a few times. The V gene is TRBV7-2, the J gene TRBJ1-5, with D perhaps TRBD1 (6 bases). The CDR3 has 14 residues. Per the germline V gene, CDR1 is SGHTA and CDR2 is FQGNSA. Trimming removed 3 bases from V and 3 bases from J, with 9 bases in between. CDR3 coding DNA: TGTGCCAGCAGCTTCGGGACACACAATCAGCCCCAGCATTTT. Translating it yields CASSFGTHNQPQHF.